These T cell receptor beta chains were read from a single sample in a study of low-dose radiotherapy and immunotherapy resistance in tumors. MiXCR, run by TCRdb on the reads, gives a single entry per CDR3 protein. The data show fewer than 95,000 distinct CDR3 sequences, roughly a tenth seen once. The specimen comprised PBMCs, sampled before treatment. The receptor set was obtained from a male donor with prostate cancer. Both conserved end residues are trimmed from each CDR3.

cdr3_length,j_call,v_call,cdr3_aa
13,TRBJ2-2,TRBV18,ASSPGAVNTGELF
12,TRBJ2-1,TRBV20-1,SAARTSGIDEQF
11,TRBJ2-5,TRBV20-1,SGPRTGEETQY
11,TRBJ2-1,TRBV7-3,ASSFGLATEQF
11,TRBJ1-2,TRBV28,ASTEGGGRGYT
13,TRBJ2-7,TRBV28,ASSLWTGGSYEQY
13,TRBJ2-3,TRBV27,ASSSARSRGNTQY
17,TRBJ2-1,TRBV7-9,ASSWRGTSGRNSYNEQF
13,TRBJ2-5,TRBV6-5,ASSYSSGTGETQY
15,TRBJ1-1,TRBV19,ASSIRGTGGLNTEAF
13,TRBJ2-7,TRBV7-2,ASSRSNRGPYEQY
13,TRBJ2-5,TRBV7-2,ASSLVRGLGETQY
13,TRBJ1-1,TRBV6-2/TRBV6-3,ASSYSSQPNTEAF
14,TRBJ2-7,TRBV28,ASSRLPGPNSYEQY
13,TRBJ1-6,TRBV18,ASSTGTGGNSPLH
13,TRBJ2-2,TRBV24-1,ATSAGTGWAGELF
13,TRBJ2-7,TRBV7-2,ASSLSGYPSYEQY
13,TRBJ2-2,TRBV2,ASMGLAGEPGELF
13,TRBJ1-5,TRBV15,ATSSHGIGNQPQH
15,TRBJ2-2,TRBV7-2,ASSRRTNRGNTGELF
14,TRBJ2-3,TRBV7-2,AISPGTEINTDTQY
13,TRBJ2-1,TRBV6-2/TRBV6-3,ASSYGGGNYNEQF
14,TRBJ1-2,TRBV28,AATTRGQGALQGYT
10,TRBJ1-1,TRBV29-1,SVDALAVGAF
11,TRBJ2-2,TRBV11-2,ASSRSGTGELF
14,TRBJ2-7,TRBV20-1,SASNPSGRISYEQY
13,TRBJ2-6,TRBV2,ASSPTPSGANVLT
11,TRBJ2-7,TRBV20-1,SAPGTGLDEQY
14,TRBJ1-6,TRBV4-1,ASSQPGWGAGSPLH
14,TRBJ2-2,TRBV9,ASSVVGVASTGELF
11,TRBJ2-2,TRBV12-3/TRBV12-4,ASRGTDTGELF
12,TRBJ2-2,TRBV2,ASTGQGGTGELF
15,TRBJ2-2,TRBV23-1,ASTYRLARKMAGSCF
12,TRBJ2-4,TRBV7-2,ASSLQGVTYIQY
9,TRBJ2-7,TRBV20-1,SASSGSEQY